Below are 11 T cell receptor beta chains sequenced from a single sample in a study of control samples from healthy donors and cancer patients. The data were produced by immunoSEQ multiplex PCR, yet TCRdb's version contains in-frame clones alone and is incomplete. The sample includes 150,000 to 200,000 clones, approximately 90% of them seen just once. Sequenced sample: blood. Receptor source: a man younger than 45 in good health.

The chain joins TRBV11-2 to TRBJ1-6; TRBD1 aligns across 8 bases. V lost 6 bases to trimming and J lost 10 bases; unmatched junction nucleotides: 14. The CDR3 totals 16 residues. Germline V gives CDR1 SGHAT, CDR2 FQNNGV. The CDR3 DNA is TGTGCCAGCAGTAAAGCCCCGCAGGGGGCTTCGTCACCCCTCCACTTT. This encodes CASSKAPQGASSPLHF.

This clone came up a few times. The chain carries TRBV28 and TRBJ1-5, with no clear D. Per germline, CDR1 MDHEN and CDR2 SYDVKM. The CDR3 covers 15 residues. Trimming removed 5 bases at V and 0 bases at J, with 11 bases between. The CDR3: CASSLQAYSNQPQHF. For the CDR3, the DNA is TGTGCCAGCAGTCTCCAGGCTTATAGCAATCAGCCCCAGCATTTT.

This rearrangement joins TRBV19 to TRBJ1-1, with D perhaps matching TRBD1 (5 bases). Trimming cost V 7 bases and J 2 bases, with 17 bases left between them. From germline, CDR1 is LNHDA and CDR2 SQIVND (reference sequence). The CDR3 totals 15 residues. CDR3 nucleotide sequence: TGTGCCAGTACCATACTCGGGACGGCTAACACTGAAGCTTTCTTT. The encoded protein is CASTILGTANTEAFF.

The chain carries TRBV13 and TRBJ2-7; no clear D gene. V was clipped by 1 base and J by 0 bases, with 4 bases between them. The CDR3 is 13 residues long. Germline V gene data show CDR1 as PRHDT and CDR2 as FYEKMQ (reference sequence). CDR3 loop: CASSLDSSYEQYF. The CDR3 DNA sequence: TGTGCCAGCAGCTTAGACAGCTCCTACGAGCAGTACTTC.

The chain has TRBV27 and TRBJ1-1, with D uncertain. V lost 5 bases and J lost 1, with 11 bases in between. This CDR3 comprises 14 residues. CDR1 is MNHEY and CDR2 is SMNVEV in the germline V gene (reference sequence). The CDR3 is CASSRPRPNTEAFF. The DNA for the CDR3 is TGTGCCAGCAGTCGCCCGCGGCCGAACACTGAAGCTTTCTTT.

The rearrangement uses TRBV6-5 and TRBJ2-7; D is undetermined. From germline, CDR1 is MNHEY and CDR2 SVGAGI. V was cut by 8 bases and J by 1 base, with 3 bases left in between. The CDR3 has 10 amino acids. DNA of the CDR3: TGTGCCAGCGGATCCTACGAGCAGTACTTC. This gives the protein CASGSYEQYF.

The chain joins TRBV19 to TRBJ1-1; 7 bases match TRBD1. J gave up 5 bases and V 6 bases, and 12 bases lay outside the gene matches. Germline V CDR1 and CDR2: LNHDA, SQIVND (reference sequence). The CDR3 sequence is 15 residues long. CDR3 bases: TGTGCCAGTAGCCATGAACAGGGGTCGGGAACTGAAGCTTTCTTT. Its protein product is CASSHEQGSGTEAFF. Full variable domain (remainder filled in from reference TRBV19 and TRBJ1-1): DGGITQSPKYLFRKEGQNVTLSCEQNLNHDAMYWYRQDPGQGLRLIYYSQIVNDFQKGDIAEGYSVSREKKESFPLTVTSAQKNPTAFYLCASSHEQGSGTEAFFGQGTRLTVV.

The chain carries TRBV10-3 and TRBJ2-3, with 8 bases identical to TRBD2. V lost 8 bases to trimming and J lost 4 bases; unmatched junction nucleotides: 2. The V gene's germline CDR1 is ENHRY and CDR2 SYGVKD. The CDR3 extends over 12 amino acids. The chain's CDR3 is CAIAGGADTQYF. The CDR3 coding sequence is TGTGCCATCGCGGGGGGCGCAGATACGCAGTATTTT.

The CDR3 region has the DNA TGTGCCAGCTCACCAAAAGACAGTAACTATGGCTACACCTTC. It codes for CASSPKDSNYGYTF. The gene calls are TRBV18 and TRBJ1-2; a weak D match, TRBD1 (5 bases). CDR1 KGHSH and CDR2 LQKENI come from the germline V gene. Trimming left V 2 bases short and J 1 base short, with 8 bases between. The CDR3 is 14 amino acids.

The J gene is TRBJ1-1, the V gene TRBV5-6, with unresolved D. CDR3 length: 19 amino acids. V lost 4 bases to trimming and J lost 0 bases, with 25 bases between them. Looked up from germline, CDR1 is SGHDT and CDR2 is YYEEEE. The CDR3 nucleotides are TGTGCCAGCAGCATAAGGCCGCAGTTTTCCGGGTGGATGAACACTGAAGCTTTCTTT. Its translation: CASSIRPQFSGWMNTEAFF. Full variable domain (rest looked up from reference TRBV5-6 and TRBJ1-1): DAGVTQSPTHLIKTRGQQVTLRCSPKSGHDTVSWYQQALGQGPQFIFQYYEEEERQRGNFPDRFSGHQFPNYSSELNVNALLLGDSALYLCASSIRPQFSGWMNTEAFFGQGTRLTVV.

The J gene is TRBJ2-7, the V gene TRBV21-1; the tabulated D call, TRBD2, remains unverified against the DNA. TRBV21-1 is a recognized pseudogene. There are 14 residues in the CDR3. The DNA for the CDR3 is TGTGCCAGCAGCAAAAAGCGGGGCTGCTACGAGCAGTACTTC. Its translation: CASSKKRGCYEQYF.